This T cell receptor (beta chain) was profiled in a study of blood T cell repertoires in COVID-19 (dated by TCRdb to the early 2020s). Background for the entire study: Collaborator samples came from the United States, Italy and Spain and covered acute and convalescent phases of COVID-19. Subjects who had been exposed to COVID-19, were actively infected with it, or had recovered from it provided the deeply sampled blood TCRbeta repertoires that made up the dataset. The samples were drawn from the first 160 participants of the ongoing ImmuneRACE study and from more than 1,000 subjects provided by 6 global collaborators. The prospective study material was composed of cDNA or gDNA derived from T cells, B-cell-depleted T cells, or PBMCs. HLA class I and class II types, where available, came from metadata supplied by the sample provider rather than from assay-based typing. The repertoires were released in a freely available public database meant as a resource for research on the immune response to SARS-CoV-2. Nearly every sample came with metadata listing a de-identified subject ID, COVID-19 status, age in years and sex. Study-wide conclusions, independent of this receptor: The amount of clinical and demographic metadata varied by source and participant and was provided uncurated.

A note on this clone: Its antigen is unknown. There are no base qualities to consult, and no much larger clone falls within one base.

The immunoSEQ Assay, a bias-controlled multiplex PCR, was used to amplify TCRbeta CDR3 regions from genomic DNA. On the study's bioinformatics: The number of nucleated cells in each sample was estimated from the amplification of reference gene primers within the assay. To quantify the absolute abundance of each unique TCRbeta CDR3 rearrangement, sequence reads were collapsed and filtered. For each sample, productive Simpson clonality was calculated as the square root of Simpson's diversity index across productive rearrangements. The table was pulled from immuneACCESS by TCRdb, which kept in-frame rearrangements only. Such tables lose some clones; where checked, under half of the loss comes from unresolved V genes, and the rest has no known cause. V, J and clone size reflect that table, while D and trimming were determined from the DNA. For this sample the table gives roughly 180,000 clones, of which roughly four fifths were detected only once. Approximately 7.7% of the sample is in the top ten clones.

Samples from volunteer blood donors who had recovered from COVID-19 were contributed by a second Seattle source. Collaborating institutions collected whole blood in K2EDTA tubes following their own protocols. Collaborator samples were shipped for TCRbeta analysis as frozen whole blood, isolated PBMCs, or DNA extracted from either sample type. Including the terminal cysteine and phenylalanine, the CDR3 comprises 13 residues. Just CDR3 DNA is preserved here, 39 bases in frame from base 1. CDR1 and CDR2, looked up from the germline V gene, are SGHVS and FQNEAQ. A distance of 8 bases separates the germline ends of V and J, which lose 2 bases and 3 bases respectively.

Material: peripheral blood. The source of this sequence is a man aged 40-50 years who had recovered from COVID-19. The chain is made from TRBV7-8 and TRBJ2-7; a tentative D match to TRBD2 spans 5 bases. The CDR3 protein is CASSLTGNYEQYF. In nucleotide form, the sequence is TGTGCCAGCAGCTTAACGGGGAACTACGAGCAGTACTTC. Reference TRBV7-8 and TRBJ2-7 genes cover what lies past the CDR3, so the full variable domain is GAGVSQSPRYKVAKRGQDVALRCDPISGHVSLFWYQQALGQGPEFLTYFQNEAQLDKSGLPSDRFFAERPEGSVSTLKIQRTQQEDSAVYLCASSLTGNYEQYFGPGTRLTVT.